The clone carrying this T cell receptor beta chain was observed a single time. Its antigen remains unknown. CDR3 size: 11 residues. CDR1 is LNHDA, CDR2 SQIVND, per germline (reference sequence). Trimming pared 9 bases from V and 3 bases from J, leaving 8 bases between. This record comes from a study of graft-versus-host responses after intestinal transplantation. The data were produced by immunoSEQ multiplex PCR, yet TCRdb's version contains in-frame clones alone and is incomplete. This sample has more than 85,000 clones, with 90% to 95% found just once. Study results and limitations: GvH clones were identified in recipient marrow, with some first appearing in ileum or blood.

The chain recombines TRBV19 with TRBJ1-1; D gene ambiguous. The receptor was derived from a human donor who received an intestinal transplant. The sequences come from unstimulated CD8+ T cells sorted from spleen or lymph node cells, collected before intestinal transplant. Here the CDR3 reads CASDTYTEAFF. The DNA of the CDR3 is TGTGCCAGCGACACGTACACTGAAGCTTTCTTT.